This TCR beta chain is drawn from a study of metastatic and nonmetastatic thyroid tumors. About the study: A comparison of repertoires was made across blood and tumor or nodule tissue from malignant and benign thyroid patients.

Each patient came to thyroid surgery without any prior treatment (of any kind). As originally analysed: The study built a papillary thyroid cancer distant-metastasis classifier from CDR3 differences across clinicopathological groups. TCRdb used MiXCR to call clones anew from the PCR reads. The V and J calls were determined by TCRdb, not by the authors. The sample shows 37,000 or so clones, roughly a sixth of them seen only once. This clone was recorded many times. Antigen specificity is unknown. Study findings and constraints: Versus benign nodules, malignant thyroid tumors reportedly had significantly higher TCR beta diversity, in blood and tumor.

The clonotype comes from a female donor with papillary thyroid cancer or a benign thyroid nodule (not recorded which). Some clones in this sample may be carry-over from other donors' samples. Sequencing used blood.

The CDR3 nucleotides are TGTGCCAGCTCACCAGGGGCTAGCGGGGGGCTCACCTTCTACGAGCAGTACTTC. Amino acid sequence: CASSPGASGGLTFYEQYF. The chain is built from TRBV18 and TRBJ2-7, with 11 bases identical to TRBD2. Trimming cost V 2 bases and J 3 bases; bases outside gene matches: 12. CDR1 is KGHSH, CDR2 LQKENI, per germline. The CDR3 sequence is 18 residues long. The full variable domain, with the rest looked up from reference TRBV18 and TRBJ2-7, is NAGVMQNPRHLVRRRGQEARLRCSPMKGHSHVYWYRQLPEEGLKFMVYLQKENIIDESGMPKERFSAEFPKEGPSILRIQQVVRGDSAAYFCASSPGASGGLTFYEQYFGPGTRLTVT.